Presented here are 4 T cell receptor beta chains from one specimen sequenced in a study of blood T cell repertoires in COVID-19. Libraries were prepared by immunoSEQ multiplex PCR; TCRdb keeps only in-frame clonotypes and omits some of them. The sample holds about 82,000 clones; 60% to 80% are singletons and the top ten take just over 35%. Sequenced: peripheral blood. All receptors derive from a man aged 60-69 years with COVID-19, enrolled during active disease.

V usage is TRBV10-3 and J usage is TRBJ2-7; 9 nucleotides agree with TRBD1. With V trimmed by 2 bases and J by 2 bases, 7 bases remained unmatched. CDR1 is ENHRY, CDR2 SYGVKD, per germline. The CDR3 totals 16 residues. CDR3 bases: TGTGCCATCAGTGAGCCGGACAGGGGTCCTCCCTACGAGCAGTACTTC. This codes for CAISEPDRGPPYEQYF.

The chain combines TRBV5-1 with TRBJ1-1; TRBD1 matches 7 bases. CDR1 is SGHRS and CDR2 is YFSETQ in the germline V gene. This CDR3 region has 17 residues. The trim removed 0 bases at V and 1 base at J, leaving 9 bases unmatched. CDR3 nucleotides: TGCGCCAGCAGCTTGGAAGGGGGCGCTCGGTCGAACACTGAAGCTTTCTTT. Protein sequence: CASSLEGGARSNTEAFF.

This clone has just a few counts. V is TRBV7-3 and J is TRBJ1-1; 8 nucleotides match TRBD1. The V gene's germline CDR1 is SGHTA and CDR2 FQGTGA. CDR3 length: 15 amino acids. V lost 5 bases, J lost 5 bases, and 10 bases stayed unmatched. The CDR3 sequence: CASSAGRTGRTEAFF. The DNA for the CDR3 is TGTGCCAGCAGCGCAGGTAGGACAGGGAGGACTGAAGCTTTCTTT.

V usage is TRBV2 and J usage is TRBJ1-4, with D hard to call. CDR1 SNHLY and CDR2 FYNNEI come from the germline V gene. V dropped 3 bases and J dropped 8 bases, with 16 bases sitting between them. This CDR3 region has 15 residues. CDR3 in DNA: TGTGCCAGCAGTGAGAAAGGGCCTAGGGAGGAAAAACTGTTTTTT. Amino acids: CASSEKGPREEKLFF.